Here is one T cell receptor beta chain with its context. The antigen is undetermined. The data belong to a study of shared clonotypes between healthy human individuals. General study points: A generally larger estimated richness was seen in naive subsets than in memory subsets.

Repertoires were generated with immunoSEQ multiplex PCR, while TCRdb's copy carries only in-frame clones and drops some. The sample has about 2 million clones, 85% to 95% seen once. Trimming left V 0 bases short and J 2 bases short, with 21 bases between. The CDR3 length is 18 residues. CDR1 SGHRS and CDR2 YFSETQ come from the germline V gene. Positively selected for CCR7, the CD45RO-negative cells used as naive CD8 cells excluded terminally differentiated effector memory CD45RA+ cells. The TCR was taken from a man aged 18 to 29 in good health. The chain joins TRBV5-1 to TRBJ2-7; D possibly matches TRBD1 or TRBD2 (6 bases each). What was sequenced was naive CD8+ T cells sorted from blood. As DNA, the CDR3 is TGCGCCAGCAGCTTGGCGGGGGCTGTGGTAGGGACCACCTACGAGCAGTACTTC. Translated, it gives CASSLAGAVVGTTYEQYF. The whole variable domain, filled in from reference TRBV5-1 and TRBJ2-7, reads KAGVTQTPRYLIKTRGQQVTLSCSPISGHRSVSWYQQTPGQGLQFLFEYFSETQRNKGNFPGRFSGRQFSNSRSEMNVSTLELGDSALYLCASSLAGAVVGTTYEQYFGPGTRLTVT.